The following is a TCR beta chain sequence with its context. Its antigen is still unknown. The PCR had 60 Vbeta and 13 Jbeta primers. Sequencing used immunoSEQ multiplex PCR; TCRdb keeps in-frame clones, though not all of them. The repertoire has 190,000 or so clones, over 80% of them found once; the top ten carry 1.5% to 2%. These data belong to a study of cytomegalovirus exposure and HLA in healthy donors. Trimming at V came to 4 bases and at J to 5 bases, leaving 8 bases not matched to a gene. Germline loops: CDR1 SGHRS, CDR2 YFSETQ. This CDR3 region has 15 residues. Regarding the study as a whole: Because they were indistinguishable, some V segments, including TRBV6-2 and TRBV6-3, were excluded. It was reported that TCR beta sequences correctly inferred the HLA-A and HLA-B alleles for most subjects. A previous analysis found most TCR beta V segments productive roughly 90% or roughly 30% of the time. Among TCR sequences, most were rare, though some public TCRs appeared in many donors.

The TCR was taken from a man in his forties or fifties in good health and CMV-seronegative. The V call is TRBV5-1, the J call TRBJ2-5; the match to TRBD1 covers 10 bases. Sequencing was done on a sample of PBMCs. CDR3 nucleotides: TGCGCCAGCAGCCAGGGACAGGGGCATGGGGAGACCCAGTACTTC. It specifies CASSQGQGHGETQYF.